This note documents a single TCR beta chain sequence. Antigen specificity is unknown. The record originates from a study of CXCR3-negative and CXCR3-positive naive CD8 T cells. Study overall: The dataset comprises roughly 150 million TRB reads in total, with about 1.5 +/- 0.3 million reads per library. General study points: Memory cells showed distinct TRBV-TRBJ patterns, while the two naive subsets matched. TRB CDR3 hydrophobicity was greater in CXCR3-positive naive cells than in CXCR3-negative naive cells.

The authors made the TRB cDNA libraries by 5' RACE using UMI labels. TCRdb reworked the 5' RACE reads into one entry per CDR3 protein, no DNA. This sample's table reports about 62,000 distinct CDR3 sequences. 300,000 cells per CD8+ T cell subset were flow-sorted in triplicate. The sequence came from a human donor in good health. Some clones in this sample may be carry-over from other donors' samples. The source material was naive CXCR3- CD8+ T cells from blood. Subset described: CD45RO-CCR7+CD27+CD95- naive CD8+ T cells lacking CXCR3 (TNR3-).

The CDR3 reads CATRPDRTDQPQHF. The gene calls are TRBV10-3 and TRBJ1-5; TCRdb's D call of TRBD1 is untestable without DNA. Germline CDR1 and CDR2: ENHRY and SYGVKD. The CDR3 extends over 14 amino acids.